This TCR beta chain was identified during a study of identical twins. The V and J ends lost 2 bases and 3 bases respectively, with 9 bases between them. CDR3 length: 13 residues. Germline loops: CDR1 SGHDT, CDR2 YYEEEE. As for this clonotype: The target antigen is unknown.

MiXCR, applied by TCRdb to the 5' RACE reads, yields one record per CDR3 protein. There are around 250,000 distinct CDR3 sequences in the sample; approximately 8.3% occur only once, and 3% to 3.5% lies in the top ten. Findings and limits, study-wide: For out-of-frame beta sequences, excess twin sharing was weaker.

The sample was also reused in another study, on yellow fever vaccine responses in identical twins.

This receptor was taken from a woman between 18 and 30 years old in good health. The sample taken for sequencing was CD8+ T cells sorted from blood. This chain joins TRBV5-6 and TRBJ2-7, with unresolved D. CDR3 region: CASSFQRYYEQYF. As DNA, the CDR3 is TGTGCCAGCAGCTTCCAGAGATACTACGAGCAGTACTTC.